The clone carrying this T cell receptor (beta chain) was observed a single time. RNA, at about 0.5 to 1 ug, was reverse transcribed with random hexamers. The method of amplification for TCR beta CDR3 was immunoSEQ multiplex PCR, covering 54 Vbeta and 13 Jbeta. TCRdb redid the calling of the immunoSEQ multiplex PCR reads with MiXCR, one entry per CDR3 protein. The sample shows 84,000 or so distinct CDR3 sequences, 94% of them seen only once. CD8+ and CD4+ blood T cells underwent TCR beta sequencing. This record comes from a study of CD8 T cells in Susac syndrome. About the research overall: Treatment status at blood draw for the Susac syndrome patients was therapy-naive, corticosteroids, or intravenous immunoglobulin alone.

From germline, CDR1 is PRHDT and CDR2 FYEKMQ (reference sequence). This CDR3 comprises 13 residues. Trimming left V 5 bases short and J 3 bases short, with 10 bases between. The sequencing input was CD8+ T cells from PBMCs. The sequence came from a human donor with Susac syndrome. This chain links TRBV13 with TRBJ1-2; D not resolved. CDR3 protein: CASSPDGYYGYTF. The CDR3 bases are TGTGCCAGCAGCCCAGACGGATACTATGGCTACACCTTC.